This T cell receptor beta chain was captured by sequencing in a study of post-analysis software for immune sequencing data. Presence of unique molecular identifiers characterized the TCR beta cDNA libraries. TCRdb passed the PCR reads through MiXCR, listing each CDR3 protein once. The table has 150,000 to 200,000 distinct CDR3 sequences, approximately 35% seen once. The CDR3 length is 12 residues. The V gene lost 5 bases and the J gene lost 7 bases, with 9 bases spanning the gap. CDR1 is MNHEY, CDR2 SVGEGT, per germline. This clonotype was seen only a few times. Its specificity is not known. The study, taken as a whole, reports: Samples made in the same batch grouped tightly together by F measure.

The source is a girl aged 10 to 17 with multiple sclerosis. V usage is TRBV6-2 or TRBV6-3 and J usage is TRBJ2-4; D might be TRBD2 (6 bases). The sample was blood, taken after autologous hematopoietic stem cell transplantation. Here the CDR3 DNA reads TGTGCCAGCAGTCGACTAGTGAACATTCAGTACTTC. Translation gives CASSRLVNIQYF.